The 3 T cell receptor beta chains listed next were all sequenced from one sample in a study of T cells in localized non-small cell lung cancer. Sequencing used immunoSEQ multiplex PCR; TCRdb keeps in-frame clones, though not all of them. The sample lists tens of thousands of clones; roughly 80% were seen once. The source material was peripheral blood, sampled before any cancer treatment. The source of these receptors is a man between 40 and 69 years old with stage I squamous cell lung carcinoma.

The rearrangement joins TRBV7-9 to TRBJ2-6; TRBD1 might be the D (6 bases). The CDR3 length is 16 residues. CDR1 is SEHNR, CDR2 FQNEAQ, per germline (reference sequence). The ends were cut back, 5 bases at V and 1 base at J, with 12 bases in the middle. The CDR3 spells CASSPAGASGANVLTF. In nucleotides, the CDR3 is TGTGCCAGCAGCCCGGCAGGGGCTTCTGGGGCCAACGTCCTGACTTTC.

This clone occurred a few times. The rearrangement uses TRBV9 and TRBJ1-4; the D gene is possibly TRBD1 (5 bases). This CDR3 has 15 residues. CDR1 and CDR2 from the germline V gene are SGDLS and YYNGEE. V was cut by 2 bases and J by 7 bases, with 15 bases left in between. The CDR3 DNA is TGTGCCAGCAGCGTCCCTCAGGGAGGTGCTGAAAAACTGTTTTTT. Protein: CASSVPQGGAEKLFF. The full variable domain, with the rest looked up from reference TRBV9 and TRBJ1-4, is DSGVTQTPKHLITATGQRVTLRCSPRSGDLSVYWYQQSLDQGLQFLIQYYNGEERAKGNILERFSAQQFPDLHSELNLSSLELGDSALYFCASSVPQGGAEKLFFGSGTQLSVL.

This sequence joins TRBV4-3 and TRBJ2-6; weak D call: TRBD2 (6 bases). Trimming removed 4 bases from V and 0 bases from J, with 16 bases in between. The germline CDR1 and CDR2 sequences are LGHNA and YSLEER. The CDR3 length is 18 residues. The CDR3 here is CASSPLGLVNSGANVLTF. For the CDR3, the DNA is TGCGCCAGCAGCCCTCTGGGACTTGTGAACTCTGGGGCCAACGTCCTGACTTTC.